The 25 T cell receptor beta chains below were found in one sample sequenced in a study of T cell changes during pregnancy in multiple sclerosis. Assay: immunoSEQ multiplex PCR; the TCRdb copy retains only in-frame clones and omits some. The sample has more than 80,000 clones, approximately 90% seen once. This material consisted of peripheral blood, taken after pregnancy. These receptors came from a female donor with multiple sclerosis, enrolled in a pregnancy study.

V is TRBV5-6 and J is TRBJ2-1; TRBD2 matches 7 bases. V lost 1 base to trimming and J lost 9 bases; unmatched junction nucleotides: 1. This CDR3 is 12 amino acids long. Germline V gene data show CDR1 as SGHDT and CDR2 as YYEEEE. CDR3 sequence (DNA): TGTGCCAGCAGCTTGTCGGGAGGTGAGCAGTTCTTC. Translated: CASSLSGGEQFF.

This sequence joins TRBV4-2 and TRBJ2-7; D remains ambiguous. Trimming stripped 4 bases from V and 3 bases from J, with 10 bases between. Germline CDR1 is LGHNA and CDR2 is YNFKEQ. There are 13 residues in the CDR3. Written as DNA, the CDR3 is TGTGCCAGCAGCCTTCGGCGGAGCTACGAGCAGTACTTC. It yields the protein CASSLRRSYEQYF.

The rearrangement links TRBV7-6 to TRBJ2-3, with D tentatively TRBD1 (6 bases). Per the germline V gene, CDR1 is SGHVS and CDR2 is FNYEAQ. The CDR3 has 16 amino acids. Trimming removed 1 base from V and 4 bases from J, with 15 bases in between. CDR3 sequence (DNA): TGTGCCAGCAGCTTAGTACAGGGTACGGGGTCAGATACGCAGTATTTT. Protein sequence: CASSLVQGTGSDTQYF.

V gene TRBV19 combines with J gene TRBJ1-2; D is unclear. The CDR3 length is 12 residues. CDR1 LNHDA and CDR2 SQIVND come from the germline V gene (reference sequence). Trimming removed 4 bases from V and 1 base from J, with 4 bases in between. The CDR3 bases are TGTGCCAGTAGTAGACTTAACTATGGCTACACCTTC. This gives the protein CASSRLNYGYTF. Looking up the rest from reference TRBV19 and TRBJ1-2 gives the full variable domain: DGGITQSPKYLFRKEGQNVTLSCEQNLNHDAMYWYRQDPGQGLRLIYYSQIVNDFQKGDIAEGYSVSREKKESFPLTVTSAQKNPTAFYLCASSRLNYGYTFGSGTRLTVV.

This chain joins TRBV9 and TRBJ2-3; 12 bases line up with TRBD2. The junction had 11 bases not matched to a gene; V was cut back by 4 bases and J by 8 bases. Germline CDR1 reads SGDLS; CDR2 reads YYNGEE. The CDR3 is 16 amino acids. DNA for the CDR3: TGTGCCAGCAGCTTACGACTAGCGGGGGACCGAGCTACGCAGTATTTT. Protein: CASSLRLAGDRATQYF.

The chain uses TRBV5-8 and TRBJ2-3, with TRBD1 matching over 9 bases. Germline V gene sequence: CDR1 SGHTS, CDR2 YDEGEE. There are 16 residues in the CDR3. J lost 3 bases, V lost 4 bases, and 9 bases had no gene match. The CDR3 nucleotides are TGTGCCAGCAGCCTCCCCCGGGACAGGGTAACAGATACGCAGTATTTT. Its translation: CASSLPRDRVTDTQYF.

The chain carries TRBV5-1 and TRBJ1-5, with D possibly TRBD1 on 5 matching bases. V was pared by 4 bases and J by 0 bases, with 11 bases between. CDR1 and CDR2 from the germline V gene are SGHRS and YFSETQ. The CDR3 runs to 15 residues. As DNA, the CDR3 is TGCGCCAGCAGCAAAGGAGGGGATAGCAATCAGCCCCAGCATTTT. The encoded protein is CASSKGGDSNQPQHF.

This clone is a singleton in its sample. The J gene is TRBJ1-1, the V gene TRBV7-8; D may be TRBD1 (6 bases). The CDR3 runs 15 residues. The germline CDR1 and CDR2 sequences are SGHVS and FQNEAQ. Trimming pared 5 bases from V and 1 base from J, leaving 14 bases between. This CDR3 is CASSPTGGPNTEAFF. DNA for the CDR3: TGTGCCAGCAGCCCCACGGGGGGCCCGAACACTGAAGCTTTCTTT.

This chain uses TRBV5-1 with TRBJ2-6; D remains ambiguous. The germline CDR1 and CDR2 sequences are SGHRS and YFSETQ. The CDR3 has 15 residues. V dropped 4 bases and J dropped 1 base, with 9 bases sitting between them. The CDR3 region is CASSRLDSGANVLTF. CDR3 sequence (DNA): TGCGCCAGCAGCCGACTCGATTCTGGGGCCAACGTCCTGACTTTC.

The V call is TRBV7-9, the J call TRBJ2-7, with 8 nucleotides matching TRBD1. V dropped 4 bases and J dropped 5; count of bases not matched to a gene: 7. There are 14 residues in the CDR3. In germline, CDR1 is SEHNR, CDR2 FQNEAQ (reference sequence). CDR3 coding DNA: TGTGCCAGCAGCTACGGGCAGGGGGCAGACGAGCAGTACTTC. It yields the protein CASSYGQGADEQYF.

The V gene is TRBV7-2, the J gene TRBJ2-3, with 12 positions matching TRBD2. The germline CDR1 and CDR2 sequences are SGHTA and FQGNSA. V trimming: 4 bases; J trimming: 1 base; junction bases outside the gene matches: 12. CDR3 length: 19 residues. The CDR3 loop reads CASSSLLAGGVLRTDTQYF. The CDR3 DNA reads TGTGCCAGCAGCTCCCTACTAGCGGGGGGAGTCCTACGCACAGATACGCAGTATTTT. The full variable domain, rest sourced from reference TRBV7-2 and TRBJ2-3, is GAGVSQSPSNKVTEKGKDVELRCDPISGHTALYWYRQSLGQGLEFLIYFQGNSAPDKSGLPSDRFSAERTGGSVSTLTIQRTQQEDSAVYLCASSSLLAGGVLRTDTQYFGPGTRLTVL.

The J gene is TRBJ1-1, the V gene TRBV29-1, with TRBD1 matching over 7 bases. V lost 7 bases to trimming and J lost 3 bases; unmatched junction nucleotides: 8. Germline V gene data show CDR1 as SQVTM and CDR2 as ANQGSEA. The CDR3 is 13 residues long. Written as DNA, the CDR3 is TGCAGCGGATTTGACAGGGCGGACACTGAAGCTTTCTTT. It translates to CSGFDRADTEAFF.

The chain couples TRBV18 to TRBJ2-7; perhaps TRBD1 as D (6 bases). In germline, CDR1 is KGHSH, CDR2 LQKENI. This CDR3 contains 14 residues. V lost 1 base and J 3 bases, leaving 10 bases between the germline ends. CDR3 DNA: TGTGCCAGCTCACCACGAACAGGGCTCTACGAGCAGTACTTC. It yields the protein CASSPRTGLYEQYF.

This clone came up once. CDR3 bases: TGTGCCAGCAAAACGACAGGCTTCGAGCAGTACTTC. Translation: CASKTTGFEQYF. The chain has TRBV27 and TRBJ2-7, with TRBD1 as a possible D gene (6 bases). Per the germline V gene, CDR1 is MNHEY and CDR2 is SMNVEV (reference sequence). The V end lost 7 bases, the J end lost 6 bases, and 13 bases lay between the germline ends. CDR3 length equals 12 residues.

V gene TRBV6-1 combines with J gene TRBJ1-4; D gene uncertain. The V end was cut by 5 bases, the J end by 8 bases, with 15 bases between. Per germline, CDR1 MNHNS and CDR2 SASEGT. There are 14 residues in the CDR3. In DNA, the CDR3 is TGTGCCAGCAGTACCGGGTCCCGGAGAGAAAAACTGTTTTTT. It is translated as CASSTGSRREKLFF.

This chain joins TRBV5-1 and TRBJ2-7; 7 bases line up with TRBD1. This CDR3 has 15 residues. V lost 4 bases to trimming and J lost 0 bases; unmatched junction nucleotides: 7. Germline V gives CDR1 SGHRS, CDR2 YFSETQ. CDR3 sequence: CASSPEDRISYEQYF. The CDR3 region has the DNA TGCGCCAGCAGCCCGGAGGACAGGATCTCCTACGAGCAGTACTTC.

The CDR3 loop is CASRLGQRETQYF. The CDR3 coding sequence is TGTGCCAGCAGATTGGGACAGAGAGAGACCCAGTACTTC. This chain joins TRBV6-1 and TRBJ2-5; TRBD1 agrees at 7 bases. Losses at the gene ends were 6 bases for V and 4 bases for J; bases not matched to a gene: 5. This CDR3 contains 13 residues. Germline V gene sequence: CDR1 MNHNS, CDR2 SASEGT.

CDR3 sequence (DNA): TGTGCCAGCAGCTTAGGGGGGGACAGGGGGGGCACTGAAGCTTTCTTT. Amino acid sequence: CASSLGGDRGGTEAFF. The rearrangement joins TRBV11-2 to TRBJ1-1, with 11 positions matching TRBD1. Trimming cost V 1 base and J 4 bases; bases outside gene matches: 5. The CDR3 spans 16 residues. Germline V gene lookup returns CDR1 SGHAT and CDR2 FQNNGV.

V is TRBV19 and J is TRBJ2-5, with D perhaps matching TRBD2 (7 bases). V was pared by 2 bases and J by 4 bases, with 14 bases between. CDR1 and CDR2 (germline): LNHDA, SQIVND (reference sequence). This CDR3 has 15 residues. The CDR3 is CASSIRGGLGETQYF. For the CDR3, the DNA is TGTGCCAGTAGTATAAGGGGGGGACTGGGAGAGACCCAGTACTTC.

This clone is a singleton in its sample. The chain couples TRBV5-1 to TRBJ2-1; 10 bases map to TRBD1. V lost 6 bases, J lost 2 bases, and 26 bases stayed unmatched. The CDR3 runs to 22 residues. Looked up from germline, CDR1 is SGHRS and CDR2 is YFSETQ. The CDR3 is CASTRRDRGQPGWGVAYNEQFF. The DNA for the CDR3 is TGCGCCAGCACCAGACGGGACAGGGGACAGCCCGGCTGGGGGGTTGCCTACAATGAGCAGTTCTTC.

The rearrangement joins TRBV9 to TRBJ2-2; D unclear. This CDR3 is 16 amino acids long. Trimming pared 1 base from V and 0 bases from J, leaving 10 bases between. The germline V gene has CDR1 SGDLS and CDR2 YYNGEE. The CDR3 loop is CASSVQAVANTGELFF. Here the CDR3 DNA reads TGTGCCAGCAGCGTACAAGCCGTAGCGAACACCGGGGAGCTGTTTTTT.

The rearrangement joins TRBV14 to TRBJ2-1; perhaps TRBD2 as D (5 bases). Trimming stripped 5 bases from V and 4 bases from J, with 9 bases between. This CDR3 region has 13 residues. Germline assignment: CDR1 SGHDN and CDR2 FVKESK. This chain's CDR3 is CASSGLNYNEQFF. CDR3 nucleotide sequence: TGTGCCAGCAGCGGACTGAATTACAATGAGCAGTTCTTC. Full variable domain (outside the CDR3, taken from reference TRBV14 and TRBJ2-1): EAGVTQFPSHSVIEKGQTVTLRCDPISGHDNLYWYRRVMGKEIKFLLHFVKESKQDESGMPNNRFLAERTGGTYSTLKVQPAELEDSGVYFCASSGLNYNEQFFGPGTRLTVL.

The rearrangement uses TRBV5-1 and TRBJ2-3; TRBD1 aligns across 10 bases. The CDR3 extends over 15 amino acids. After removal of 4 bases from V and 0 bases from J, the junction contained 2 bases not matched to a gene. In germline, CDR1 is SGHRS, CDR2 YFSETQ. The CDR3 spells CASSPGQGSTDTQYF. CDR3 in DNA: TGCGCCAGCAGCCCGGGACAGGGGAGCACAGATACGCAGTATTTT.

This rearrangement joins TRBV5-4 to TRBJ2-1, with 11 bases lining up with TRBD2. The CDR3 loop spans 14 amino acids. V dropped 4 bases and J dropped 9; count of bases not matched to a gene: 6. Germline V gene lookup returns CDR1 SGHNT and CDR2 YYREEE (reference sequence). In DNA, the CDR3 is TGTGCCAGCAGCATTAGCGGGAGGGCCATTGAGCAGTTCTTC. The encoded protein is CASSISGRAIEQFF. Full variable domain (outside the CDR3, taken from reference TRBV5-4 and TRBJ2-1): ETGVTQSPTHLIKTRGQQVTLRCSSQSGHNTVSWYQQALGQGPQFIFQYYREEENGRGNFPPRFSGLQFPNYSSELNVNALELDDSALYLCASSISGRAIEQFFGPGTRLTVL.

The chain has TRBV5-4 and TRBJ2-1, with a possible D match to TRBD1 (7 bases). Looked up from germline, CDR1 is SGHNT and CDR2 is YYREEE (reference sequence). This CDR3 spans 16 amino acids. Deletions cut 6 bases from V and 7 bases from J, with 23 bases between. The CDR3 reads CASNPGGGHSTNEQFF. The CDR3, as DNA: TGTGCCAGCAACCCCGGAGGGGGCCACTCTACGAATGAGCAGTTCTTC.